The 8 T cell receptor beta chains below come from one sample, sequenced in a study of T-cell memory formation after mild COVID-19. TCRdb re-called the 5' RACE reads with MiXCR, one entry per CDR3 protein. Of approximately 190,000 distinct CDR3 sequences in the sample, around 18% are singletons; the top ten hold 2.4%. Material for sequencing was PBMCs or a T cell subset sorted from them (not recorded which). The receptor set was obtained from an adult woman who had mild COVID-19 (a few samples of this study predate the infection). Cell type and time point are not known.

This clonotype was counted between two and nine times. This chain links TRBV5-1 with TRBJ1-2; TRBD1 is a possible D gene (5 bases). Germline CDR1 is SGHRS and CDR2 is YFSETQ. The CDR3 is 14 amino acids. The V end lost 1 base, the J end lost 4 bases, and 11 bases lay between the germline ends. The CDR3 here is CASSLSREAYGYTF. The CDR3 region has the DNA TGCGCCAGCAGCTTGAGCAGGGAGGCCTATGGCTACACCTTC.

This clonotype was observed a handful of times. The chain recombines TRBV12-3 or TRBV12-4 with TRBJ2-1, with D hard to call. Trimming removed 3 bases at V and 4 bases at J, with 4 bases between. The CDR3 extends over 12 amino acids. CDR3 in DNA: TGTGCCAGCAGTTTCGGTTACAATGAGCAGTTCTTC. Protein product: CASSFGYNEQFF.

This chain connects TRBV7-2 to TRBJ1-4, with 7 bases matching TRBD1. V lost 5 bases, J lost 3 bases, and 6 bases stayed unmatched. CDR3 length equals 15 residues. Germline values: CDR1 SGHTA, CDR2 FQGNSA. The CDR3: CASSRDRAPNEKLFF. CDR3 in DNA: TGTGCCAGCAGCCGAGACAGGGCTCCTAATGAAAAACTGTTTTTT.

V usage is TRBV12-3 or TRBV12-4 and J usage is TRBJ1-2; D unresolved. The V and J ends lost 4 bases and 2 bases respectively, with 11 bases between them. The length of the CDR3 is 14 residues. CDR3 coding DNA: TGTGCCAGCAGTTCCAGCGTATCAAACTATGGCTACACCTTC. Encoded protein: CASSSSVSNYGYTF.

This clonotype was observed a handful of times. The chain recombines TRBV6-2 or TRBV6-3 with TRBJ2-1; the match to TRBD2 covers 8 bases. Germline V lookup: CDR1 MNHEY, CDR2 SVGEGT. The CDR3 sequence is 15 residues long. V gave up 2 bases and J gave up 9 bases; unmatched junction bases: 9. The CDR3 DNA reads as TGTGCCAGCAGTTACCTTGCGGGAGGATACGGTGAGCAGTTCTTC. Its translation is CASSYLAGGYGEQFF.

This clonotype was seen only a few times. The V gene is TRBV9, the J gene TRBJ2-3; tentative D call: TRBD1 (6 bases). CDR3 size: 13 residues. Trimming removed 0 bases from V and 4 bases from J, with 6 bases in between. CDR1 is SGDLS and CDR2 is YYNGEE in the germline V gene. CDR3 in amino acids: CASSVEGADTQYF. CDR3 sequence (DNA): TGTGCCAGCAGCGTAGAGGGGGCAGATACGCAGTATTTT.

This clonotype occurred many times. J is TRBJ2-1 and V is TRBV19, with 8 bases aligning to TRBD2. The germline CDR1 and CDR2 sequences are LNHDA and SQIVND (reference sequence). With 2 bases clipped from V and 7 bases from J, the junction kept 7 bases outside the gene matches. CDR3 length equals 15 residues. CDR3: CASSIRGGFGNEQFF. CDR3 nucleotides: TGTGCCAGTAGTATACGCGGGGGGTTTGGGAATGAGCAGTTCTTC.

The chain carries TRBV20-1 and TRBJ1-2; a weak D match, TRBD1 (6 bases). CDR1 is DFQATT, CDR2 SNEGSKA, per germline (reference sequence). The V and J ends lost 4 bases and 9 bases respectively, with 15 bases between them. The CDR3 has 12 amino acids. The CDR3 DNA sequence: TGCAGTGCTACCGGAAGCAGGGGTAGCTACACCTTC. It yields the protein CSATGSRGSYTF.